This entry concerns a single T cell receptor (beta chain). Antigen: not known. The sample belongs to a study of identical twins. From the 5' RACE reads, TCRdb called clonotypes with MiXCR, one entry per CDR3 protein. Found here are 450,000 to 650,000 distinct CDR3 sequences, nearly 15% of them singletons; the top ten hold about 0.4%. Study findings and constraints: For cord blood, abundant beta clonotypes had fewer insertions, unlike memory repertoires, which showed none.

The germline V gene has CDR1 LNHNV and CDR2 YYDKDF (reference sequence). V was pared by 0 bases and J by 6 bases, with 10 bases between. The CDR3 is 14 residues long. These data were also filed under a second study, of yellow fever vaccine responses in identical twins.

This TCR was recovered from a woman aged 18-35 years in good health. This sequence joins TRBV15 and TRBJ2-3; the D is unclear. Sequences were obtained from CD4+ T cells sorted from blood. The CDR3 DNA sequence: TGTGCCACCAGCAGAGATCTAATTGGTGATACGCAGTATTTT. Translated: CATSRDLIGDTQYF.